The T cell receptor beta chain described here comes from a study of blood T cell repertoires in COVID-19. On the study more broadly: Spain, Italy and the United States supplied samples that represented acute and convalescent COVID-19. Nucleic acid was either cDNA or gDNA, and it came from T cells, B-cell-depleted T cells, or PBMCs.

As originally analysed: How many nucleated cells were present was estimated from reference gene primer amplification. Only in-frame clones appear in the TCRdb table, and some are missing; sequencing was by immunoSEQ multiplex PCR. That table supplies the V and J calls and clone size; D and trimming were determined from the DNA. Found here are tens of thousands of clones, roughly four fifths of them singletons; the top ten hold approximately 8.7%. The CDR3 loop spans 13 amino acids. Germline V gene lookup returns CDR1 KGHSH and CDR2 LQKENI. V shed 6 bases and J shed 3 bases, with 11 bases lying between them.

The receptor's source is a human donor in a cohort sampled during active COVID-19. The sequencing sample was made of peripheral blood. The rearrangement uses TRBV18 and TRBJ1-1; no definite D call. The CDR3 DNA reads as TGTGCCAGCTCCCAGGCGTCGGACACTGAAGCTTTCTTT. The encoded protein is CASSQASDTEAFF.